The TCR beta chain under discussion was sequenced for a study of CD8 T cells in ankylosing spondylitis. Study-level results: What seemed typical of ankylosing spondylitis blood was a TCR beta motif built from eight highly homologous variants. Reactive arthritis synovial fluid and blood previously showed some of these motif variants. Significant enrichment of disease-linked clones was reportedly seen in matched ankylosing spondylitis synovial fluid. Within peripheral blood, clones linked to disease were CD8+ and relatively rare.

The authors made TCR beta libraries by quantitative 5'-RACE with molecular barcodes. TCRdb passed the 5' RACE reads through MiXCR, listing each CDR3 protein once. The sample shows about 500,000 distinct CDR3 sequences, about 5.7% of them seen only once. This clonotype has at least ten counts. Antigen unknown. Trimming cost V 1 base and J 4 bases, with 17 bases left between them. CDR3 length equals 17 residues. The chain couples TRBV12-3 or TRBV12-4 to TRBJ2-1; no firm D call. Source material: blood, either unsorted or a sorted T cell fraction (not recorded which). This clonotype originated in a male donor with ankylosing spondylitis. CDR3 region: CASSLDVGSVRYNEQFF. The CDR3 coding sequence is TGTGCCAGCAGTTTAGATGTCGGGTCAGTACGTTACAATGAGCAGTTCTTC.